Detailed here is one T cell receptor (beta chain). Its antigen is not identified. The data derive from a study of shared clonotypes between healthy human individuals. In the original processing: Junction-only immunoSEQ data arrived without quality scores, meaning filtering differed. Using immunoSEQ multiplex PCR, the repertoire was profiled, and TCRdb retains in-frame clones only, with some absent. V and J calls and clone size are as listed in that table; D and trimming were resolved from the DNA. This table has 600,000 to 750,000 clones, around 91% appearing once. CDR1 is MGHDK, CDR2 SYGVNS, per germline. This CDR3 region has 15 residues. The V and J ends lost 4 bases and 5 bases respectively, with 15 bases between them. Study-wide results and limits: Among donors, clonotype sharing was expected to be affected by sequencing depth. Clonotypes shared by all four donors outscored non-shared clonotypes in generation probability.

This receptor was identified in a man between 18 and 29 years old in good health. Some clones in this sample may be carry-over from other donors' samples. The V and J genes are TRBV25-1 and TRBJ2-1; D remains ambiguous. Source material: memory CD8+ T cells from PBMCs. Subset here: CD45RO+ cells pooled with CCR7-negative TemRA cells. CDR3 sequence: CASSGAYRPDNEQFF. The DNA for the CDR3 is TGTGCCAGCAGTGGTGCGTATCGACCTGACAATGAGCAGTTCTTC.